The clone carrying this TCR beta chain has only a few counts. As yet, its antigen is unknown. This sample is drawn from a study of response to subunit inactivated influenza vaccine. TCRdb ran MiXCR on the RT-PCR reads and lists one entry per CDR3 protein. The data hold around 320,000 distinct CDR3 sequences, with roughly 22% observed a single time. The CDR3 runs to 19 residues. Germline values: CDR1 SGHTA, CDR2 FQGNSA. Trimming cost V 0 bases and J 7 bases; bases outside gene matches: 15. General observations from the study: T cells newly recruited by each seasonal influenza vaccination are few, the authors suggested.

The sequenced sample was PBMCs from blood, obtained about 20 months after vaccination. This sequence was found in a man in his fifties or sixties who received an inactivated influenza vaccine. The chain joins TRBV7-2 to TRBJ2-1, with 10 positions matching TRBD2. The CDR3 spells CASSLASRFLAGVVNEQFF. CDR3 DNA: TGTGCCAGCAGCTTAGCGTCCCGTTTCCTAGCGGGAGTAGTTAATGAGCAGTTCTTC.